Ten or more counts support the clone carrying this T cell receptor beta chain. What it recognizes is unknown. The sample comes from a study of T-cell reconstitution after alpha-beta-depleted transplantation in children. Overall study findings and caveats: Where some patients showed high TCRbeta diversity at day 60, it came from recipient T cells and thymic progenitors that had survived. Reportedly, only several hundred clones from non-depleted graft cells drove alpha-beta T-cell counts at about two months. Hyperexpanded clones declined; after one year, newly produced T cells mostly supplied diversity.

A TCRbeta library incorporating unique molecular identifiers was prepared. TCRdb reprocessed the PCR reads with MiXCR, giving one entry per CDR3 protein. The sample lists around 300,000 distinct CDR3 sequences, about a tenth occurring once. The clonotype comes from a boy in the first two years of life with acute myeloid leukemia, due to receive a stem cell transplant. The sequences come from PBMCs, collected before TCRalphabeta/CD19-depleted stem cell transplant.

DNA for the CDR3: TGTGCCAGCAGTCCTAGGGGGCGCGCCTACAATGAGCAGTTCTTC. Encoded protein: CASSPRGRAYNEQFF. This chain connects TRBV12-3 or TRBV12-4 to TRBJ2-1; the match to TRBD1 covers 7 bases. The CDR3 sequence is 15 residues long. The trim removed 5 bases at V and 2 bases at J, leaving 6 bases unmatched.